A single sample is the source of the 20 T cell receptor beta chains below, sequenced in a study of T cell repertoires in cytomegalovirus infection (dated by TCRdb to about 2019). The run used an Illumina HiSeq 1500. TCRdb ran its own pipeline on the public reads, namely fastp trimming at Q25 and MiXCR clone calling, and kept in-frame beta chains. CDR3 protein sequences are deduplicated, and each keeps its most common genes and DNA. The sample includes around 770,000 distinct CDR3 sequences, with 29% observed a single time. Clones ranked in the top ten supply about an eighth of the sample. The sample's treatment or condition label is to be understood as: in vitro stimulation with specific CMV peptide epitopes to enrich CMV-specific T cells. No antigen has been identified for these receptors. This specimen was cultured CD8+ T cells from PBMCs, taken from culture after CMV antigen stimulation. The receptors derive from a human donor in good health (CMV status not recorded). Some clones in this sample may be carry-over from other donors' samples.

The chain has TRBV12-3 or TRBV12-4 and TRBJ2-7, with D perhaps TRBD1 or TRBD2 (6 bases each). The CDR3 loop spans 14 amino acids. Trimming shortened V by 4 bases and J by 11 bases, and 21 bases separated the two germline ends. CDR3 residues: CASSSTSWGLLEYF. Here the CDR3 DNA reads TGTGCCAGCAGTTCAACTAGCTGGGGGCTCCTGGAGTACTTC.

This chain links TRBV7-9 with TRBJ1-4, with D perhaps TRBD1 (5 bases). The germline V and J ends were trimmed by 7 bases and 7 bases, with 13 bases remaining between them. The V gene's germline CDR1 is SEHNR and CDR2 FQNEAQ (reference sequence). The CDR3 covers 13 residues. CDR3 residues: CASMGELSEKLFF. The CDR3 DNA is TGTGCCAGCATGGGGGAACTCAGTGAAAAACTGTTTTTT.

This clonotype was seen ten or more times. The rearrangement uses TRBV7-9 and TRBJ1-5, with 7 bases aligning to TRBD1. V was clipped by 4 bases and J by 9 bases; unmatched bases: 12. The CDR3 has 15 amino acids. Germline CDR1 and CDR2: SEHNR and FQNEAQ (reference sequence). This CDR3 is CASSSSIRQGLPQHF. DNA for the CDR3: TGTGCCAGCAGCTCAAGCATTCGACAGGGTCTGCCCCAGCATTTT.

The V gene is TRBV24-1, the J gene TRBJ2-7; TRBD1 aligns across 9 bases. CDR3 length: 14 residues. Germline V gene lookup returns CDR1 KGHDR and CDR2 SFDVKD. V lost 7 bases to trimming and J lost 4 bases; unmatched junction nucleotides: 7. The CDR3 DNA sequence: TGTGCCACCAGCCGACCGGGACAGGGTTACGAGCAGTACTTC. Protein: CATSRPGQGYEQYF.

The rearrangement links TRBV11-2 to TRBJ1-1; 12 positions agree with TRBD1. J was trimmed by 1 base and V by 5 bases; bases with no gene match: 14. CDR3 length: 19 amino acids. Germline assignment: CDR1 SGHAT and CDR2 FQNNGV. The CDR3 region has the DNA TGTGCCAGCAGCGAATACCGGGACAGGGGGCGCGTGACGAACACTGAAGCTTTCTTT. This codes for CASSEYRDRGRVTNTEAFF. The full variable domain, its missing parts supplied by reference TRBV11-2 and TRBJ1-1, is EAGVAQSPRYKIIEKRQSVAFWCNPISGHATLYWYQQILGQGPKLLIQFQNNGVVDDSQLPKDRFSAERLKGVDSTLKIQPAKLEDSAVYLCASSEYRDRGRVTNTEAFFGQGTRLTVV.

This rearrangement joins TRBV27 to TRBJ1-1, with D unresolved. Germline CDR1 reads MNHEY; CDR2 reads SMNVEV (reference sequence). The V gene lost 0 bases and the J gene lost 8 bases, with 10 bases spanning the gap. The CDR3 contains 13 residues. The CDR3 sequence is CASSLSETSEAFF. The CDR3 nucleotides are TGTGCCAGCAGTTTATCAGAGACATCGGAAGCTTTCTTT.

The rearrangement uses TRBV15 and TRBJ2-1; D is ambiguous. V was clipped by 4 bases and J by 2 bases, with 6 bases between them. The CDR3 consists of 13 residues. Germline V gene data show CDR1 as LNHNV and CDR2 as YYDKDF (reference sequence). The CDR3 DNA reads as TGTGCCACCAGCACTACACCCTACAATGAGCAGTTCTTC. The encoded protein is CATSTTPYNEQFF.

This clonotype was counted between two and nine times. The rearrangement uses TRBV19 and TRBJ1-2; D gene unclear. Deletions cut 0 bases from V and 8 bases from J, with 16 bases between. Germline CDR1 LNHDA, CDR2 SQIVND (reference sequence). This CDR3 region has 15 residues. The CDR3 loop reads CASSIDSGGGWGYTF. The CDR3 DNA is TGTGCCAGTAGTATAGATTCCGGCGGAGGATGGGGCTACACCTTC.

The chain recombines TRBV27 with TRBJ1-1, with D hard to call. The germline V gene has CDR1 MNHEY and CDR2 SMNVEV (reference sequence). Trimming left V 6 bases short and J 1 base short, with 9 bases between. The CDR3 has 13 amino acids. CDR3 in DNA: TGTGCCAGCAGAAGAGACGCGAACACTGAAGCTTTCTTT. This gives the protein CASRRDANTEAFF.

This clonotype was found a few times. This chain connects TRBV27 to TRBJ1-5, with D perhaps TRBD1 (6 bases). The CDR3 runs 15 residues. Trimming took 5 bases from V and 7 from J, leaving 18 bases between them. Germline-derived CDR1 and CDR2 are MNHEY and SMNVEV (reference sequence). In DNA form, the CDR3 reads TGTGCCAGCAGTCCCGCGGGGGGCCGCAGGCAGCCCCAGCATTTT. This translates into CASSPAGGRRQPQHF.

A note on this clonotype: The junction departs from the called germline gene at one end, perhaps through a read error. The chain employs TRBV6-5 and TRBJ2-1; the D gene is possibly TRBD1 (6 bases). The CDR3 length is 18 residues. Looked up from germline, CDR1 is MNHEY and CDR2 is SVGAGI. The CDR3 DNA reads as TGTGCCAGCAGTTACTCATCGAGTCTGGACAGATCCTGCAATGAGCAGTTCTTC. It encodes CASSYSSSLDRSCNEQFF.

V and J are TRBV3-1 and TRBJ2-1, with TRBD2 identical over 11 bases. Looked up from germline, CDR1 is LGHDT and CDR2 is YNNKEL (reference sequence). Losses at the gene ends were 5 bases for V and 3 bases for J; bases not matched to a gene: 6. The CDR3 totals 16 residues. The CDR3 here is CASSALAGGNYNEQFF. CDR3 coding DNA: TGTGCCAGCAGCGCTCTAGCGGGGGGAAACTACAATGAGCAGTTCTTC.

This clonotype was picked up a small number of times. The chain links TRBV7-6 to TRBJ2-3, with 8 nucleotides matching TRBD1. This CDR3 is built from 16 residues. The V and J ends lost 4 bases and 4 bases, in that order; junction bases with no gene match: 10. The germline gives CDR1 SGHVS, CDR2 FNYEAQ. CDR3 sequence: CASSSKDRAMADTQYF. CDR3 nucleotides: TGTGCCAGCAGCTCGAAGGACAGGGCAATGGCAGATACGCAGTATTTT.

This clonotype was found a few times. The chain joins TRBV6-5 to TRBJ2-6, with D unclear. The CDR3 covers 13 residues. CDR1 is MNHEY, CDR2 SVGAGI, per germline. The V and J ends lost 7 bases and 1 base respectively, with 5 bases between them. The CDR3 is CASTLSGANVLTF. CDR3 in DNA: TGTGCCAGCACTTTATCTGGGGCCAACGTCCTGACTTTC.

This clonotype has more than one count but fewer than ten. The chain recombines TRBV20-1 with TRBJ2-7; perhaps D is TRBD1 or TRBD2 (5 bases each). CDR1 DFQATT and CDR2 SNEGSKA come from the germline V gene (reference sequence). CDR3 size: 16 residues. Trimming removed 1 base from V and 2 bases from J, with 18 bases in between. The DNA for the CDR3 is TGCAGTGCTAGAGGGGTCGGGGCCCAGGGAGCCTACGAGCAGTACTTC. Translating gives CSARGVGAQGAYEQYF.

Many counts were recorded for this clonotype. The J gene is TRBJ2-1, the V gene TRBV19, with 10 bases matching TRBD2. CDR1 is LNHDA, CDR2 SQIVND, per germline (reference sequence). The CDR3 runs to 15 residues. V was clipped by 9 bases and J by 6 bases; unmatched bases: 11. The CDR3 loop reads CASSILAGGLNEQFF. The CDR3 DNA sequence: TGTGCCAGCAGCATTTTAGCGGGGGGCCTCAATGAGCAGTTCTTC.

This clonotype appeared a few times. The chain joins TRBV19 to TRBJ1-1, with TRBD1 matching 8 bases. The CDR3 consists of 14 residues. CDR1 and CDR2 (germline): LNHDA, SQIVND (reference sequence). The V gene end was trimmed by 10 bases and the J gene end by 4 bases; junction bases not matched to a gene: 11. As DNA, the CDR3 is TGTGCCACACGGGACAGGTCCTTCGGCACTGAAGCTTTCTTT. Translated: CATRDRSFGTEAFF.

This clonotype was seen only a few times. The chain employs TRBV9 and TRBJ1-1, with no clear D. This CDR3 region has 13 residues. V dropped 0 bases and J dropped 0 bases, with 3 bases sitting between them. CDR1 and CDR2 (germline): SGDLS, YYNGEE. The CDR3 region has the DNA TGTGCCAGCAGCGTAGCGTTGAACACTGAAGCTTTCTTT. Its translation: CASSVALNTEAFF.

V gene TRBV4-1 combines with J gene TRBJ2-1, with TRBD2 matching 11 bases. This CDR3 comprises 16 residues. The trim removed 4 bases at V and 3 bases at J, leaving 5 bases unmatched. The germline V gene encodes CDR1 MGHRA and CDR2 YSYEKL. DNA for the CDR3: TGCGCCAGCAGCCCGGACGGGACTAGCGGCTACAATGAGCAGTTCTTC. Its protein is CASSPDGTSGYNEQFF.

This clonotype has at least ten counts. The gene calls are TRBV7-2 and TRBJ2-1; 8 bases line up with TRBD2. Germline V gene sequence: CDR1 SGHTA, CDR2 FQGNSA. The V and J ends lost 5 bases and 3 bases, in that order; junction bases with no gene match: 9. The CDR3 spans 16 residues. This chain's CDR3 is CASSEIAGSYYNEQFF. The DNA of the CDR3 is TGTGCCAGCAGCGAGATAGCGGGGAGCTACTACAATGAGCAGTTCTTC.